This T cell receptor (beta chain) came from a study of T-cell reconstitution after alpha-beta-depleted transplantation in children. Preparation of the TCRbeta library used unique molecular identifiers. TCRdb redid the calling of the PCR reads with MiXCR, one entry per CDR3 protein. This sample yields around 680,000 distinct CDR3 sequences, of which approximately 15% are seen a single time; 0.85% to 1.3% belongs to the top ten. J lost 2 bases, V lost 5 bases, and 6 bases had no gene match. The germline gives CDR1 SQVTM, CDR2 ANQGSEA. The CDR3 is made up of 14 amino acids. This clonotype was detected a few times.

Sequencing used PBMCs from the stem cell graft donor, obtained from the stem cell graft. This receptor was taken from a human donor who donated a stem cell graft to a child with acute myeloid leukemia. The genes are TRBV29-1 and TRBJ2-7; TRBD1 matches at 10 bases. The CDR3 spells CSVLGTGDPYEQYF. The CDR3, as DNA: TGCAGCGTTCTCGGGACAGGGGATCCCTACGAGCAGTACTTC.